These 19 T cell receptor beta chains were sequenced from one sample in a study of blood T cell repertoires in COVID-19. The table came from immunoSEQ multiplex PCR; TCRdb's copy has only in-frame clones and leaves some out. The table has approximately 210,000 clones, about 88% seen once; the top ten hold around 4.8%. Sequencing was performed on peripheral blood. These receptors were taken from a woman in her thirties or forties with acute or convalescent COVID-19.

V usage is TRBV25-1 and J usage is TRBJ1-1, with D maybe TRBD1 (5 bases). V lost 6 bases and J 5 bases, leaving 16 bases between the germline ends. CDR3 size: 14 residues. Germline CDR1 is MGHDK and CDR2 is SYGVNS. CDR3 coding DNA: TGTGCCAGCAGCCTCCAAGGGGAGGGTACTGAAGCTTTCTTT. Its translation is CASSLQGEGTEAFF.

This clone is a singleton in its sample. The chain joins TRBV9 to TRBJ2-6, with 9 positions matching TRBD2. After removal of 4 bases from V and 0 bases from J, the junction contained 11 bases not matched to a gene. This CDR3 has 19 residues. CDR1 is SGDLS and CDR2 is YYNGEE in the germline V gene. CDR3 loop: CASSLGVAGVSSGANVLTF. In nucleotides, the CDR3 is TGTGCCAGCAGCCTCGGGGTAGCGGGGGTCTCCTCTGGGGCCAACGTCCTGACTTTC.

This chain connects TRBV4-1 to TRBJ2-5, with TRBD2 identical over 13 bases. The germline gives CDR1 MGHRA, CDR2 YSYEKL. V dropped 4 bases and J dropped 5; count of bases not matched to a gene: 10. This CDR3 is 17 amino acids long. The CDR3 is CASSLWGLAGRNETQYF. The DNA for the CDR3 is TGCGCCAGCAGCCTTTGGGGACTAGCGGGGAGGAATGAGACCCAGTACTTC.

The CDR3 is CASSFGTGVEKLFF. The CDR3 DNA is TGTGCCAGCAGCTTCGGGACAGGGGTAGAAAAACTGTTTTTT. This rearrangement joins TRBV5-6 to TRBJ1-4, with 10 bases identical to TRBD1. Looked up from germline, CDR1 is SGHDT and CDR2 is YYEEEE. The CDR3 is 14 amino acids. V trimming: 2 bases; J trimming: 8 bases; junction bases outside the gene matches: 3. Complete variable domain (other parts from reference TRBV5-6 and TRBJ1-4): DAGVTQSPTHLIKTRGQQVTLRCSPKSGHDTVSWYQQALGQGPQFIFQYYEEEERQRGNFPDRFSGHQFPNYSSELNVNALLLGDSALYLCASSFGTGVEKLFFGSGTQLSVL.

The sample holds one count of this clone. The CDR3 DNA reads TGTGCCAGCAGTCCCTCAATGCGTTACCACAATGAGCAGTTCTTC. This sequence encodes CASSPSMRYHNEQFF. V is TRBV27 and J is TRBJ2-1; D is uncertain. Germline CDR1 MNHEY, CDR2 SMNVEV (reference sequence). Trimming took off 5 bases at V and 5 bases at J, with 16 bases between the two ends. CDR3 size: 15 residues.

This clone has only a few counts. The gene calls are TRBV7-9 and TRBJ1-2; a weak D match, TRBD1 (5 bases). The CDR3 length is 12 residues. Germline CDR1 reads SEHNR; CDR2 reads FQNEAQ (reference sequence). Trimming removed 5 bases at V and 8 bases at J, with 12 bases between. Here the CDR3 DNA reads TGTGCCAGCAGCGCCGGGGGGAGAGGCTACACCTTC. Translation: CASSAGGRGYTF.

This rearrangement joins TRBV2 to TRBJ2-6; D might be TRBD2 (5 bases). V shed 4 bases and J shed 1 base, with 8 bases lying between them. The germline CDR1 and CDR2 sequences are SNHLY and FYNNEI. The CDR3 contains 15 residues. The CDR3 DNA follows: TGTGCCAGCAGTGTCACGGGGTCTGGGGCCAACGTCCTGACTTTC. Translating it yields CASSVTGSGANVLTF.

V gene TRBV3-1 (or the pseudogene TRBV3-2) combines with J gene TRBJ1-2; TRBD1 matches at 8 bases. After removal of 4 bases from V and 7 bases from J, the junction contained 2 bases not matched to a gene. The CDR3 is 12 residues long. Germline V gene data show CDR1 as LGHDT and CDR2 as YNNKEL (reference sequence). This CDR3 is CASSLTGGGYTF. For the CDR3, the DNA is TGTGCCAGCAGCCTAACAGGGGGTGGCTACACCTTC.

The chain couples TRBV12-5 to TRBJ1-2, with 8 bases matching TRBD1. The CDR3 length is 19 residues. V dropped 0 bases and J dropped 0; count of bases not matched to a gene: 12. CDR1 and CDR2 (germline): LGHNT, FRNRAP. The DNA of the CDR3 is TGTGCTAGTGGTTTGGTACTGGGGACAGGCCCCATGGCTAACTATGGCTACACCTTC. It specifies CASGLVLGTGPMANYGYTF.

This rearrangement joins TRBV19 to TRBJ2-1; tentatively, D is TRBD1 (6 bases). The CDR3 is 16 amino acids. The germline V gene encodes CDR1 LNHDA and CDR2 SQIVND (reference sequence). Trimming shortened V by 5 bases and J by 0 bases, and 14 bases separated the two germline ends. Written as DNA, the CDR3 is TGTGCCAGTAGTCCGGGACACCTTAGCTCCTACAATGAGCAGTTCTTC. It encodes CASSPGHLSSYNEQFF.

J is TRBJ2-7 and V is TRBV4-1; D is possibly TRBD1 (5 bases). Germline CDR1 MGHRA, CDR2 YSYEKL. The CDR3 is made up of 13 amino acids. Trimming took 4 bases from V and 6 from J, leaving 13 bases between them. CDR3 sequence: CASSPRQNSEQYV. CDR3 in DNA: TGCGCCAGCAGCCCACGACAGAATAGCGAGCAGTACGTC.

This rearrangement joins TRBV11-2 to TRBJ2-1, with no clear D. V lost 0 bases and J 2 bases, leaving 8 bases between the germline ends. The V gene's germline CDR1 is SGHAT and CDR2 FQNNGV. CDR3 size: 15 residues. CDR3 nucleotides: TGTGCCAGCAGCTTAGATCCAGTGGCCTACAATGAGCAGTTCTTC. This encodes CASSLDPVAYNEQFF.

The chain joins TRBV2 to TRBJ1-2; 9 bases fit TRBD1. V shed 5 bases, J shed 8 bases, and the junction held 6 bases outside the gene matches. CDR3 size: 13 residues. From germline, CDR1 is SNHLY and CDR2 FYNNEI. The CDR3 region is CASSRDRVYGYTF. The CDR3 DNA reads as TGTGCCAGCAGTCGGGACAGGGTTTACGGCTACACCTTC.

As DNA, the CDR3 is TGTGCCAGTAGTCCTACGCGGGGGGGCAGCACGCAGTATTTT. It is translated as CASSPTRGGSTQYF. The gene calls are TRBV19 and TRBJ2-3; 9 bases match TRBD2. The CDR3 has 14 amino acids. From germline, CDR1 is LNHDA and CDR2 SQIVND (reference sequence). V shed 5 bases, J shed 9 bases, and the junction held 9 bases outside the gene matches.

V gene TRBV11-2 combines with J gene TRBJ1-6, with D hard to call. CDR1 and CDR2 (germline): SGHAT, FQNNGV. The CDR3 totals 13 residues. V shed 5 bases and J shed 9 bases, with 11 bases lying between them. The CDR3 nucleotides are TGTGCCAGCAGCCTCCGGAGGCTTTCACCCCTCCACTTT. It codes for CASSLRRLSPLHF.

The chain carries TRBV5-1 and TRBJ1-4; 11 nucleotides match TRBD1. Unmatched junction bases numbered 3, after V lost 4 bases and J lost 4 bases. The CDR3 covers 15 residues. CDR1 is SGHRS and CDR2 is YFSETQ in the germline V gene. The CDR3 is CASSGQGADNEKLFF. The CDR3 nucleotides read TGCGCCAGCAGCGGACAGGGGGCGGATAATGAAAAACTGTTTTTT. The full variable domain, completed using reference TRBV5-1 and TRBJ1-4, is KAGVTQTPRYLIKTRGQQVTLSCSPISGHRSVSWYQQTPGQGLQFLFEYFSETQRNKGNFPGRFSGRQFSNSRSEMNVSTLELGDSALYLCASSGQGADNEKLFFGSGTQLSVL.

The chain links TRBV3-1 (or the pseudogene TRBV3-2) to TRBJ1-4; maybe TRBD1 (5 bases). This CDR3 region has 15 residues. Trimming left V 0 bases short and J 5 bases short, with 10 bases between. Germline CDR1 is LGHDT and CDR2 is YNNKEL (reference sequence). The CDR3 DNA is TGTGCCAGCAGCCAAGAGGCGTCAGGGAATGAAAAACTGTTTTTT. Translation gives CASSQEASGNEKLFF.

This clone was recorded only once. The rearrangement links TRBV5-4 to TRBJ2-1, with D maybe TRBD2 (5 bases). This CDR3 is 15 amino acids long. Trimming pared 0 bases from V and 1 base from J, leaving 8 bases between. CDR1 SGHNT and CDR2 YYREEE come from the germline V gene (reference sequence). CDR3 sequence reads: CASSLVATSYNEQFF. For the CDR3, the DNA is TGTGCCAGCAGCTTGGTAGCGACTTCCTACAATGAGCAGTTCTTC.

This clone occurred once. V is TRBV27 and J is TRBJ1-1, with TRBD1 matching 7 bases. The CDR3 loop spans 14 amino acids. V lost 6 bases and J lost 3; bases outside the gene matches: 7. Germline CDR1 MNHEY, CDR2 SMNVEV (reference sequence). CDR3 nucleotide sequence: TGTGCCAGCAGGCTCGACAGGGCTGACACTGAAGCTTTCTTT. Translation: CASRLDRADTEAFF.